These 17 T cell receptor beta chains originate from one sample sequenced in a study of shared T cell receptors in the human thymus. The repertoire was sequenced with immunoSEQ multiplex PCR; TCRdb's copy has only in-frame clones and lacks some. The repertoire includes over 650,000 clones, 70% to 90% of them detected once, and 0.0094% sits in the top ten. The same sample was also used in a study of human thymus T cells.

The sample taken for sequencing was thymocytes. Receptors originate from a boy in the first two years of life with a congenital heart defect.

The chain links TRBV10-3 to TRBJ2-5; tentatively, D is TRBD2 (6 bases). V was cut by 3 bases and J by 4 bases, with 9 bases left in between. The CDR3 is 13 residues long. CDR1 ENHRY and CDR2 SYGVKD come from the germline V gene. CDR3 residues: CAISDRGRETQYF. In DNA, the CDR3 is TGTGCCATCAGTGACCGGGGGAGAGAGACCCAGTACTTC.

This clone has a handful of counts. V usage is TRBV4-3 and J usage is TRBJ2-3, with D unresolved. CDR1 and CDR2 from the germline V gene are LGHNA and YSLEER. Between the trimmed V and J ends, which lost 0 bases and 0 bases, there was a span of 19 bases. CDR3 size: 19 residues. CDR3 region: CASSQDAVDGLESTDTQYF. The CDR3 DNA reads as TGCGCCAGCAGCCAAGATGCAGTTGACGGGTTGGAAAGCACAGATACGCAGTATTTT.

The genes are TRBV25-1 and TRBJ1-1, with a possible D match to TRBD1 (6 bases). The CDR3 is made up of 12 amino acids. Trimming left V 9 bases short and J 0 bases short, with 8 bases between. Germline V lookup: CDR1 MGHDK, CDR2 SYGVNS. The CDR3 reads CASRQVNTEAFF. CDR3 sequence (DNA): TGTGCCAGTCGACAGGTGAACACTGAAGCTTTCTTT.

The chain is built from TRBV27 and TRBJ2-7; 11 bases match TRBD2. The J segment lost 2 bases and the V segment lost 0 bases, leaving 9 bases of the junction unmatched. This CDR3 is 18 amino acids long. Germline V CDR1 and CDR2: MNHEY, SMNVEV (reference sequence). CDR3 in amino acids: CASSLSNSGRAFTYEQYF. CDR3 in DNA: TGTGCCAGCAGTTTATCCAATAGCGGGAGGGCCTTCACCTACGAGCAGTACTTC.

The chain links TRBV6-6 to TRBJ2-5, with TRBD2 matching 13 bases. CDR1 MNHNY and CDR2 SVGAGI come from the germline V gene (reference sequence). Trimming took 7 bases from V and 1 from J; bases not matched to a gene: 6. This CDR3 region has 16 residues. CDR3 bases: TGTGCCAGCAATCCACTAGCGGGGGGGGTCCAAGAGACCCAGTACTTC. It is translated as CASNPLAGGVQETQYF.

V usage is TRBV18 and J usage is TRBJ1-5; weak D call: TRBD1 (5 bases). Trimming left V 2 bases short and J 5 bases short, with 10 bases between. The CDR3 runs to 14 residues. Germline loops: CDR1 KGHSH, CDR2 LQKENI. The CDR3 here is CASSPSGKHQPQHF. As DNA, the CDR3 is TGTGCCAGCTCACCATCAGGGAAACATCAGCCCCAGCATTTT.

This clone was found once. V usage is TRBV14 and J usage is TRBJ2-1; 10 bases fit TRBD1. The germline V gene encodes CDR1 SGHDN and CDR2 FVKESK. Trimming cost V 1 base and J 5 bases; bases outside gene matches: 14. This CDR3 is built from 19 residues. The DNA for the CDR3 is TGTGCCAGCAGCCAAGGGGAGTATGAGAAAGGACAGGGGGACAATGAGCAGTTCTTC. Its protein is CASSQGEYEKGQGDNEQFF.

This chain connects TRBV5-1 to TRBJ1-5, with 9 positions matching TRBD1. V shed 4 bases and J 1 base; nucleotides not matched to a gene: 3. The CDR3 has 15 amino acids. Germline loops: CDR1 SGHRS, CDR2 YFSETQ. The CDR3 nucleotides are TGCGCCAGCAGCATACAGGGGGCGAGCAATCAGCCCCAGCATTTT. Amino acid sequence: CASSIQGASNQPQHF.

The V gene is TRBV28, the J gene TRBJ2-3; 8 bases align to TRBD2. CDR3 length equals 17 residues. Germline CDR1 MDHEN, CDR2 SYDVKM. J was trimmed by 2 bases and V by 7 bases; bases with no gene match: 14. CDR3 bases: TGTGCCAGCACCGGCCCCGGGACTAGGGGGGCCACAGATACGCAGTATTTT. Translated, it gives CASTGPGTRGATDTQYF.

V is TRBV13 and J is TRBJ2-3, with a tentative D call TRBD2 (6 bases). Germline values: CDR1 PRHDT, CDR2 FYEKMQ (reference sequence). The V end lost 4 bases, the J end lost 2 bases, and 16 bases lay between the germline ends. This CDR3 has 16 amino acids. The CDR3, as DNA: TGTGCCAGCAGCTCCTTGGCTAGCGCGTTCACAGATACGCAGTATTTT. Translating gives CASSSLASAFTDTQYF.

The CDR3 region has the DNA TGTGCCAGCAGCTTAGCGGGGGGGCCCCGGGGTGAGCAGTTCTTC. The encoded protein is CASSLAGGPRGEQFF. V usage is TRBV7-9 and J usage is TRBJ2-1, with D perhaps matching TRBD2 (7 bases). The CDR3 has 15 amino acids. Germline V CDR1 and CDR2: SEHNR, FQNEAQ (reference sequence). Trimming removed 0 bases from V and 9 bases from J, with 15 bases in between. Complete variable domain (other parts from reference TRBV7-9 and TRBJ2-1): DTGVSQNPRHKITKRGQNVTFRCDPISEHNRLYWYRQTLGQGPEFLTYFQNEAQLEKSRLLSDRFSAERPKGSFSTLEIQRTEQGDSAMYLCASSLAGGPRGEQFFGPGTRLTVL.

V is TRBV11-2 and J is TRBJ1-2; D gene unclear. The CDR3 has 14 amino acids. V gave up 5 bases and J gave up 5 bases, with 15 bases separating them. Germline CDR1 SGHAT, CDR2 FQNNGV. The CDR3 DNA sequence: TGTGCCAGCAGCCCCCTGAAGGCGGAGTATGGCTACACCTTC. It encodes CASSPLKAEYGYTF.

The rearrangement joins TRBV14 to TRBJ1-6; D might be TRBD1 (5 bases). V lost 4 bases and J 14 bases, leaving 27 bases between the germline ends. CDR1 SGHDN and CDR2 FVKESK come from the germline V gene. CDR3 length: 17 amino acids. The CDR3 loop is CASSPTKRDRVVGALHF. The DNA of the CDR3 is TGTGCCAGCAGCCCTACGAAGCGGGACCGCGTAGTAGGTGCCCTCCACTTT.

This clone is a singleton in its sample. This rearrangement joins TRBV5-5 to TRBJ2-7; D unresolved. Trimming took 0 bases from V and 5 from J, leaving 6 bases between them. The CDR3 runs to 12 residues. Germline assignment: CDR1 SGHKS and CDR2 YYEKEE (reference sequence). Written as DNA, the CDR3 is TGTGCCAGCAGCTTGGGCCCGGACGAGCAGTACTTC. Translation: CASSLGPDEQYF.

V gene TRBV6-1 combines with J gene TRBJ2-7; D possibly corresponds to TRBD1 (7 bases). Germline values: CDR1 MNHNS, CDR2 SASEGT. The CDR3 sequence is 14 residues long. Trimming cost V 0 bases and J 3 bases, with 9 bases left between them. CDR3 amino acids: CASSEARDSYEQYF. The CDR3 nucleotides read TGTGCCAGCAGTGAAGCGCGGGACAGCTACGAGCAGTACTTC.

The V gene is TRBV14, the J gene TRBJ2-1; 7 nucleotides line up with TRBD2. V lost 1 base, J lost 5 bases, and 17 bases stayed unmatched. The germline V gene has CDR1 SGHDN and CDR2 FVKESK. The length of the CDR3 is 19 residues. The CDR3 spells CASSQGVRGPGGLDNEQFF. CDR3 DNA: TGTGCCAGCAGCCAAGGGGTGAGGGGACCGGGAGGCTTGGACAATGAGCAGTTCTTC. The variable domain in full, completed from reference TRBV14 and TRBJ2-1, reads EAGVTQFPSHSVIEKGQTVTLRCDPISGHDNLYWYRRVMGKEIKFLLHFVKESKQDESGMPNNRFLAERTGGTYSTLKVQPAELEDSGVYFCASSQGVRGPGGLDNEQFFGPGTRLTVL.

The DNA for the CDR3 is TGCAGCGTGTGGACAGGGGCAAGCAATCAGCCCCAGCATTTT. It translates to CSVWTGASNQPQHF. This chain uses TRBV29-1 with TRBJ1-5, with 9 bases fitting TRBD1. Germline values: CDR1 SQVTM, CDR2 ANQGSEA. Losses at the gene ends were 6 bases for V and 1 base for J; bases not matched to a gene: 4. This CDR3 region has 14 residues. Using reference TRBV29-1 and TRBJ1-5 for the parts outside the CDR3, the full variable domain is SAVISQKPSRDICQRGTSLTIQCQVDSQVTMMFWYRQQPGQSLTLIATANQGSEATYESGFVIDKFPISRPNLTFSTLTVSNMSPEDSSIYLCSVWTGASNQPQHFGDGTRLSIL.